One and the same sample provided the 13 T cell receptor beta chains below, sequenced in a study of blood T cells in healthy people across ages. Then a second PCR, running roughly 7 to 11 cycles, was carried out with a sample-barcoded 5' primer and a J-beta primer mix. TCRdb independently ran MiXCR on the 5' RACE reads; one entry per CDR3 protein. The sample shows a few hundred thousand distinct CDR3 sequences, about 26% of them seen only once. Sequencing was carried out using blood. These receptors all come from a woman aged 70 to 79 in good health.

This clonotype has only a few counts. J is TRBJ2-3 and V is TRBV4-1, with 9 bases identical to TRBD1. CDR3 length: 18 residues. The ends lost 4 bases at V and 2 bases at J; junction bases unmatched: 13. CDR1 is MGHRA, CDR2 YSYEKL, per germline. The CDR3 sequence is CASSLGQGTSILTDTQYF. In DNA form, the CDR3 reads TGCGCCAGCAGCCTGGGACAGGGAACCTCCATACTCACAGATACGCAGTATTTT.

The rearrangement links TRBV19 to TRBJ2-5; D is possibly TRBD2 (6 bases). Germline V gene sequence: CDR1 LNHDA, CDR2 SQIVND (reference sequence). The CDR3 runs to 15 residues. V was clipped by 5 bases and J by 2 bases, with 15 bases between them. As DNA, the CDR3 is TGTGCCAGTAGTTCTCGGGGGTCCCTACAAGAGACCCAGTACTTC. It is translated as CASSSRGSLQETQYF.

This clonotype was counted a few times. The chain has TRBV20-1 and TRBJ2-3; a possible D gene is TRBD2 (6 bases). The V gene's germline CDR1 is DFQATT and CDR2 SNEGSKA (reference sequence). Between the trimmed V and J ends, which lost 5 bases and 5 bases, there was a span of 17 bases. The CDR3 has 14 residues. The CDR3 spells CSAGRALGGDTQYF. The DNA for the CDR3 is TGCAGTGCTGGCAGGGCCCTCGGGGGAGATACGCAGTATTTT.

This chain links TRBV7-2 with TRBJ2-5; 15 bases are shared with TRBD2. The CDR3 sequence is 17 residues long. V trimming: 3 bases; J trimming: 5 bases; junction bases outside the gene matches: 7. Germline V gene sequence: CDR1 SGHTA, CDR2 FQGNSA. Written as DNA, the CDR3 is TGTGCCAGCAGCTTTGGACTAGCGGGGGGGCGGGAGGAGACCCAGTACTTC. It is translated as CASSFGLAGGREETQYF.

This chain uses TRBV12-3 or TRBV12-4 with TRBJ1-1, with 9 bases matching TRBD1. V lost 7 bases and J lost 7; bases outside the gene matches: 7. CDR3 length equals 13 residues. The CDR3 DNA is TGTGCCAGCAACGGACAGGGGACTTTTGAAGCTTTCTTT. It translates to CASNGQGTFEAFF.

This chain uses TRBV9 with TRBJ2-4; 12 bases are shared with TRBD2. Trimming took 4 bases from V and 1 from J; bases not matched to a gene: 6. Germline-derived CDR1 and CDR2 are SGDLS and YYNGEE. The CDR3 has 17 residues. The CDR3 DNA follows: TGTGCCAGCAGCCCAGGTGGACTAGCGGGGGCCAAAAACATTCAGTACTTC. Protein: CASSPGGLAGAKNIQYF. The complete variable domain, with remaining parts taken from reference TRBV9 and TRBJ2-4, reads DSGVTQTPKHLITATGQRVTLRCSPRSGDLSVYWYQQSLDQGLQFLIQYYNGEERAKGNILERFSAQQFPDLHSELNLSSLELGDSALYFCASSPGGLAGAKNIQYFGAGTRLSVL.

This clonotype was observed a few times. The chain couples TRBV7-2 to TRBJ2-5, with D perhaps matching TRBD1 (6 bases). V gave up 6 bases and J gave up 7 bases, with 12 bases separating them. The length of the CDR3 is 12 residues. Germline assignment: CDR1 SGHTA and CDR2 FQGNSA. The chain's CDR3 is CASRDRFRTQYF. In DNA form, the CDR3 reads TGTGCCAGCAGGGACAGATTTCGGACCCAGTACTTC. Combining the CDR3 with reference TRBV7-2 and TRBJ2-5 gives the whole variable domain GAGVSQSPSNKVTEKGKDVELRCDPISGHTALYWYRQSLGQGLEFLIYFQGNSAPDKSGLPSDRFSAERTGGSVSTLTIQRTQQEDSAVYLCASRDRFRTQYFGPGTRLLVL.

The chain uses TRBV4-2 and TRBJ1-1; the D gene is possibly TRBD1 (5 bases). CDR1 is LGHNA, CDR2 YNFKEQ, per germline. The CDR3 covers 15 residues. Between the trimmed V and J ends, which lost 1 base and 1 base, there was a span of 10 bases. The CDR3 sequence is CASSQVQGPNTEAFF. CDR3 nucleotides: TGTGCCAGCAGCCAAGTCCAGGGCCCGAACACTGAAGCTTTCTTT.

Only a few counts were recorded for this clonotype. At one end, the junction sequence differs from germline, possibly due to a read error. The V gene is TRBV4-3, the J gene TRBJ1-4, with D possibly matching TRBD1 (5 bases). The CDR3 has 16 amino acids. CDR1 is LGHNA and CDR2 is YSLEER in the germline V gene. The CDR3 DNA is TGCGCCAGCAGCCAAGACAGGGCAACAACTAGTGAAAAACTGTTTTTT. This gives the protein CASSQDRATTSEKLFF.

The chain employs TRBV20-1 and TRBJ2-2; 11 bases fit TRBD2. This CDR3 comprises 16 residues. Germline V gene sequence: CDR1 DFQATT, CDR2 SNEGSKA (reference sequence). The J segment lost 2 bases and the V segment lost 3 bases, leaving 5 bases of the junction unmatched. The CDR3 nucleotides read TGCAGTGCTAGTTCGCTAGCGGGGGGTAACACCGGGGAGCTGTTTTTT. Protein: CSASSLAGGNTGELFF.

V gene TRBV5-5 combines with J gene TRBJ2-5, with a tentative D call TRBD1 (6 bases). Germline CDR1 reads SGHKS; CDR2 reads YYEKEE (reference sequence). The CDR3 sequence is 14 residues long. The V end was cut by 0 bases, the J end by 3 bases, with 9 bases between. The chain's CDR3 is CASSLGDTEETQYF. For the CDR3, the DNA is TGTGCCAGCAGCTTGGGGGACACCGAAGAGACCCAGTACTTC. Complete variable domain (other parts from reference TRBV5-5 and TRBJ2-5): DAGVTQSPTHLIKTRGQQVTLRCSPISGHKSVSWYQQVLGQGPQFIFQYYEKEERGRGNFPDRFSARQFPNYSSELNVNALLLGDSALYLCASSLGDTEETQYFGPGTRLLVL.

Notes on this clonotype: Mismatch with germline at one junction end may stem from a read error. The chain has TRBV30 and TRBJ1-4, with 8 bases aligning to TRBD1. Germline values: CDR1 GTSNPN, CDR2 SVGIG (reference sequence). CDR3 length equals 14 residues. In nucleotides, the CDR3 is TGTGCCTGGGATAGGACAGGGATGGCGGAAAAAATGTTTTTT. It encodes CAWDRTGMAEKMFF.

V usage is TRBV2 and J usage is TRBJ1-5; D not resolved. CDR1 and CDR2 from the germline V gene are SNHLY and FYNNEI. This CDR3 region has 12 residues. With 6 bases removed from V and 4 bases from J, the gap between germline ends came to 7 bases. The CDR3 DNA is TGTGCCAGCAGGAAGCCGAATCAGCCCCAGCATTTT. It yields the protein CASRKPNQPQHF.